These T cell receptor beta chains were read from a single sample in a study of blood T cell repertoires in COVID-19. Profiled with immunoSEQ multiplex PCR; TCRdb holds only in-frame clones, not every one. The data hold around 300,000 clones, with 80% to 90% observed a single time. The sequenced sample was peripheral blood. These receptors came from a woman between 45 and 65 years old who had recovered from COVID-19. The CDR3 runs from the conserved cysteine through the conserved F or W. The D gene is left open where the match is weak. Clone size appears in some rows only: once, few, many, or a class for an expanded clone.

CDR3 protein: CASSLGLAHYNEQFF; CDR3 DNA: TGTGCCAGCAGCTTGGGACTAGCGCACTACAATGAGCAGTTCTTC; J gene: TRBJ2-1; D gene: TRBD2; clone size: .; V gene: TRBV5-8
CDR3 protein: CASSLDRYPYNEQFF; CDR3 DNA: TGTGCCAGCAGCCTGGACAGGTATCCCTACAATGAGCAGTTCTTC; J gene: TRBJ2-1; D gene: TRBD1; clone size: .; V gene: TRBV11-2
CDR3 protein: CASSPRTDNEKLFF; CDR3 DNA: TGTGCCAGCAGCCCACGGACAGATAATGAAAAACTGTTTTTT; J gene: TRBJ1-4; D gene: .; clone size: .; V gene: TRBV7-2
CDR3 protein: CASSLELAQYEQYF; CDR3 DNA: TGTGCCAGCAGCTTAGAACTAGCGCAGTACGAGCAGTACTTC; J gene: TRBJ2-7; D gene: TRBD2; clone size: .; V gene: TRBV7-2
CDR3 protein: CSVGTGTNEKLFF; CDR3 DNA: TGCAGCGTCGGGACAGGCACGAATGAAAAACTGTTTTTT; J gene: TRBJ1-4; D gene: TRBD1; clone size: .; V gene: TRBV29-1
CDR3 protein: CASSPADRGGYEQYF; CDR3 DNA: TGTGCCAGCAGCCCCGCTGACAGGGGAGGGTACGAGCAGTACTTC; J gene: TRBJ2-7; D gene: .; clone size: .; V gene: TRBV13
CDR3 protein: CASSRDTMTGELFF; CDR3 DNA: TGTGCCAGCAGCCGGGACACGATGACCGGGGAGCTGTTTTTT; J gene: TRBJ2-2; D gene: .; clone size: .; V gene: TRBV6-2/TRBV6-3
CDR3 protein: CASFGTSPGEQFF; CDR3 DNA: TGTGCCAGCTTTGGGACTTCTCCCGGTGAGCAGTTCTTC; J gene: TRBJ2-1; D gene: .; clone size: many; V gene: TRBV28
CDR3 protein: CASSRDRGLGANVLTF; CDR3 DNA: TGTGCCAGCAGCCGGGACAGGGGGCTTGGGGCCAACGTCCTGACTTTC; J gene: TRBJ2-6; D gene: TRBD1; clone size: .; V gene: TRBV2
CDR3 protein: CASSLRSGNEQFF; CDR3 DNA: TGTGCCAGCAGCCTCAGATCGGGAAATGAGCAGTTCTTC; J gene: TRBJ2-1; D gene: .; clone size: .; V gene: TRBV11-3
CDR3 protein: CASSSDSTEAFF; CDR3 DNA: TGTGCCAGCAGTTCGGACAGCACTGAAGCTTTCTTT; J gene: TRBJ1-1; D gene: .; clone size: many; V gene: TRBV6-5
CDR3 protein: CASKQGSNTEAFF; CDR3 DNA: TGCGCCAGCAAACAGGGGTCGAACACTGAAGCTTTCTTT; J gene: TRBJ1-1; D gene: TRBD1; clone size: .; V gene: TRBV5-1
CDR3 protein: CASSAGIYSPLHF; CDR3 DNA: TGTGCCAGCAGCGCAGGAATTTATTCACCCCTCCACTTT; J gene: TRBJ1-6; D gene: .; clone size: .; V gene: TRBV5-6
CDR3 protein: CATSRDPSSGKETQYF; CDR3 DNA: TGTGCCACCAGCAGAGATCCGAGTAGCGGTAAAGAGACCCAGTACTTC; J gene: TRBJ2-5; D gene: .; clone size: .; V gene: TRBV15
CDR3 protein: CASSRTGELFF; CDR3 DNA: TGTGCCAGCTCAAGGACAGGGGAGCTGTTTTTT; J gene: TRBJ2-2; D gene: .; clone size: once; V gene: TRBV12-3/TRBV12-4
CDR3 protein: CASSHDGTGLEAFF; CDR3 DNA: TGTGCCAGCAGCCACGACGGGACAGGACTTGAAGCTTTCTTT; J gene: TRBJ1-1; D gene: TRBD1; clone size: .; V gene: TRBV3-1/TRBV3-2
CDR3 protein: CASSPPPGRTPEQFF; CDR3 DNA: TGTGCCAGCTCACCCCCTCCGGGGAGGACTCCCGAGCAGTTCTTC; J gene: TRBJ2-1; D gene: .; clone size: .; V gene: TRBV18
CDR3 protein: CASNRGGLGETQYF; CDR3 DNA: TGTGCCAGCAACCGGGGGGGCCTCGGGGAGACCCAGTACTTC; J gene: TRBJ2-5; D gene: TRBD2; clone size: few; V gene: TRBV7-3
CDR3 protein: CASSLSLQGANEKLFF; CDR3 DNA: TGTGCCAGCAGTTTGTCCCTTCAGGGGGCTAATGAAAAACTGTTTTTT; J gene: TRBJ1-4; D gene: TRBD1; clone size: .; V gene: TRBV27
CDR3 protein: CASSHGGDYGYTF; CDR3 DNA: TGCGCCAGCAGCCACGGGGGGGACTATGGCTACACCTTC; J gene: TRBJ1-2; D gene: .; clone size: once; V gene: TRBV4-3
CDR3 protein: CASSLGVRENTGELFF; CDR3 DNA: TGTGCCAGCAGCTTGGGAGTCCGGGAGAACACCGGGGAGCTGTTTTTT; J gene: TRBJ2-2; D gene: .; clone size: .; V gene: TRBV7-3
CDR3 protein: CASSQGQRTDTQYF; CDR3 DNA: TGTGCCAGCAGCCAGGGACAGCGCACAGATACGCAGTATTTT; J gene: TRBJ2-3; D gene: TRBD1; clone size: .; V gene: TRBV14
CDR3 protein: CAISVDRAGAFF; CDR3 DNA: TGTGCCATCAGTGTTGACAGGGCCGGAGCTTTCTTT; J gene: TRBJ1-1; D gene: TRBD1; clone size: .; V gene: TRBV10-3
CDR3 protein: CASSPRQGATGELFF; CDR3 DNA: TGTGCCAGCAGCCCCCGACAGGGAGCCACCGGGGAGCTGTTTTTT; J gene: TRBJ2-2; D gene: TRBD1; clone size: few; V gene: TRBV9
CDR3 protein: CASSEPTRDTVPYEQYF; CDR3 DNA: TGTGCCAGCAGTGAACCCACACGGGACACGGTCCCCTACGAGCAGTACTTC; J gene: TRBJ2-7; D gene: .; clone size: .; V gene: TRBV6-1
CDR3 protein: CAISEPRSGQGHTIYF; CDR3 DNA: TGTGCCATCAGTGAGCCACGGTCAGGACAGGGACACACCATATATTTT; J gene: TRBJ1-3; D gene: TRBD1; clone size: .; V gene: TRBV10-3
CDR3 protein: CASSDSQGAPTITDTQYF; CDR3 DNA: TGTGCCAGCAGCGATTCACAGGGGGCCCCTACCATCACAGATACGCAGTATTTT; J gene: TRBJ2-3; D gene: TRBD1; clone size: .; V gene: TRBV5-4
CDR3 protein: CASSQIRDSIVSNYGYTF; CDR3 DNA: TGCGCCAGCAGCCAGATCCGGGACTCAATCGTATCTAACTATGGCTACACCTTC; J gene: TRBJ1-2; D gene: .; clone size: .; V gene: TRBV4-3
CDR3 protein: CASTGDAGGTQYF; CDR3 DNA: TGTGCCAGCACCGGGGACGCCGGGGGGACCCAGTACTTC; J gene: TRBJ2-5; D gene: .; clone size: once; V gene: TRBV2
CDR3 protein: CSASSGSGDEQYF; CDR3 DNA: TGCAGCGCCTCTTCGGGAAGCGGGGACGAGCAGTACTTC; J gene: TRBJ2-7; D gene: TRBD2; clone size: .; V gene: TRBV29-1
CDR3 protein: CASSSTGSSPLHF; CDR3 DNA: TGTGCCAGCAGTTCTACAGGGAGTTCACCCCTCCACTTT; J gene: TRBJ1-6; D gene: .; clone size: .; V gene: TRBV12-3/TRBV12-4
CDR3 protein: CSVNSGRGLYNEQFF; CDR3 DNA: TGCAGCGTGAACAGCGGGAGGGGGCTTTACAATGAGCAGTTCTTC; J gene: TRBJ2-1; D gene: TRBD2; clone size: .; V gene: TRBV29-1
CDR3 protein: CASRRDRAVGNEQFF; CDR3 DNA: TGTGCCAGCAGGAGGGACAGGGCGGTCGGCAATGAGCAGTTCTTC; J gene: TRBJ2-1; D gene: TRBD1; clone size: .; V gene: TRBV6-5
CDR3 protein: CASSLTGVGNNEQFF; CDR3 DNA: TGTGCCAGCAGCTTAACAGGGGTAGGGAACAATGAGCAGTTCTTC; J gene: TRBJ2-1; D gene: TRBD1; clone size: once; V gene: TRBV11-2
CDR3 protein: CASSLGDRGRQETQYF; CDR3 DNA: TGCGCCAGCAGCTTGGGGGACAGGGGAAGGCAAGAGACCCAGTACTTC; J gene: TRBJ2-5; D gene: TRBD1; clone size: .; V gene: TRBV5-1
CDR3 protein: CASSTTGNYGYTF; CDR3 DNA: TGTGCCAGTAGTACGACAGGGAACTATGGCTACACCTTC; J gene: TRBJ1-2; D gene: TRBD1; clone size: .; V gene: TRBV19
CDR3 protein: CASSPFDRVAGEAFF; CDR3 DNA: TGTGCCAGCAGCCCCTTCGACAGGGTCGCGGGGGAAGCTTTCTTT; J gene: TRBJ1-1; D gene: TRBD1; clone size: .; V gene: TRBV7-8
CDR3 protein: CASSLLLAGTNTGELFF; CDR3 DNA: TGTGCCAGCAGCTTGTTACTAGCGGGGACGAACACCGGGGAGCTGTTTTTT; J gene: TRBJ2-2; D gene: TRBD2; clone size: few; V gene: TRBV7-9
CDR3 protein: CASSQIDRGGTGELFF; CDR3 DNA: TGCGCCAGCAGCCAAATCGACAGGGGGGGAACCGGGGAGCTGTTTTTT; J gene: TRBJ2-2; D gene: TRBD1; clone size: .; V gene: TRBV4-1
CDR3 protein: CASSPTGSTDTQYF; CDR3 DNA: TGTGCCAGCAGTCCCACAGGGAGCACAGATACGCAGTATTTT; J gene: TRBJ2-3; D gene: .; clone size: .; V gene: TRBV6-6
CDR3 protein: CASRLAFGGTDTQYF; CDR3 DNA: TGTGCCAGCAGGTTAGCGTTCGGGGGCACAGATACGCAGTATTTT; J gene: TRBJ2-3; D gene: .; clone size: once; V gene: TRBV28
CDR3 protein: CASRLGQWYF; CDR3 DNA: TGTGCCAGTAGATTGGGACAGTGGTACTTC; J gene: TRBJ2-4; D gene: TRBD1; clone size: few; V gene: TRBV19
CDR3 protein: CASSYPPPMDTEAFF; CDR3 DNA: TGTGCCAGCAGTTACCCCCCTCCTATGGACACTGAAGCTTTCTTT; J gene: TRBJ1-1; D gene: .; clone size: once; V gene: TRBV6-5
CDR3 protein: CASSLGPTSGSFQETQYF; CDR3 DNA: TGTGCCAGCAGCTTGGGACCGACTAGCGGGAGCTTCCAAGAGACCCAGTACTTC; J gene: TRBJ2-5; D gene: TRBD2; clone size: .; V gene: TRBV5-8
CDR3 protein: CASSETGDSSPLHF; CDR3 DNA: TGTGCCAGTAGTGAGACAGGGGATAGTTCACCCCTCCACTTT; J gene: TRBJ1-6; D gene: TRBD1; clone size: .; V gene: TRBV19
CDR3 protein: CASSDSRQGTDTQYF; CDR3 DNA: TGTGCCAGCAGTGACTCTCGTCAGGGAACAGATACGCAGTATTTT; J gene: TRBJ2-3; D gene: .; clone size: .; V gene: TRBV6-4
CDR3 protein: CASRGLYNEQFF; CDR3 DNA: TGTGCCAGTCGCGGCCTGTACAATGAGCAGTTCTTC; J gene: TRBJ2-1; D gene: .; clone size: .; V gene: TRBV7-9
CDR3 protein: CASSQGSGGGGHIQYF; CDR3 DNA: TGCGCCAGCAGCCAAGGGTCAGGGGGCGGCGGGCACATTCAGTACTTC; J gene: TRBJ2-4; D gene: TRBD1; clone size: .; V gene: TRBV4-3
CDR3 protein: CASSDRPLTAYSNQPQHF; CDR3 DNA: TGTGCCAGCAGTGATCGTCCCCTGACAGCTTATAGCAATCAGCCCCAGCATTTT; J gene: TRBJ1-5; D gene: .; clone size: .; V gene: TRBV6-1
CDR3 protein: CATSDGTANQPQHF; CDR3 DNA: TGTGCCACCAGTGACGGGACAGCCAATCAGCCCCAGCATTTT; J gene: TRBJ1-5; D gene: TRBD1; clone size: .; V gene: TRBV24-1
CDR3 protein: CASSLGGHLISYEQYF; CDR3 DNA: TGTGCCAGCAGTTTGGGCGGACACCTCATCTCCTACGAGCAGTACTTC; J gene: TRBJ2-7; D gene: .; clone size: .; V gene: TRBV27
CDR3 protein: CSASETGPGADTQYF; CDR3 DNA: TGCAGTGCTAGTGAGACAGGGCCGGGGGCAGATACGCAGTATTTT; J gene: TRBJ2-3; D gene: .; clone size: .; V gene: TRBV20-1
CDR3 protein: CASSQENGAGIPLEQYF; CDR3 DNA: TGTGCCAGCAGCCAAGAGAACGGGGCGGGGATCCCCTTGGAGCAGTACTTC; J gene: TRBJ2-7; D gene: .; clone size: .; V gene: TRBV3-1/TRBV3-2
CDR3 protein: CASSEPTGGYTF; CDR3 DNA: TGTGCCAGCAGCGAACCGACAGGTGGCTACACCTTC; J gene: TRBJ1-2; D gene: .; clone size: .; V gene: TRBV7-2
CDR3 protein: CASGKGGNYGYTF; CDR3 DNA: TGTGCCAGCGGGAAAGGGGGTAACTATGGCTACACCTTC; J gene: TRBJ1-2; D gene: .; clone size: .; V gene: TRBV6-5
CDR3 protein: CSVEAVRVFTEAFF; CDR3 DNA: TGCAGCGTTGAAGCAGTTCGGGTTTTCACTGAAGCTTTCTTT; J gene: TRBJ1-1; D gene: .; clone size: once; V gene: TRBV29-1
CDR3 protein: CASTRTGVDEAFF; CDR3 DNA: TGTGCCAGCACCAGGACAGGGGTTGACGAAGCTTTCTTT; J gene: TRBJ1-1; D gene: TRBD1; clone size: .; V gene: TRBV2
CDR3 protein: CASSEGLAGANEQYF; CDR3 DNA: TGTGCCAGCAGTGAAGGGCTAGCGGGAGCCAACGAGCAGTACTTC; J gene: TRBJ2-7; D gene: TRBD2; clone size: .; V gene: TRBV2
CDR3 protein: CASSLGIRGTDTQYF; CDR3 DNA: TGTGCCAGCAGTTTAGGGATCAGGGGCACAGATACGCAGTATTTT; J gene: TRBJ2-3; D gene: .; clone size: few; V gene: TRBV27